This TCR beta chain was obtained from a study of blood T cell repertoires in COVID-19 (dated by TCRdb to 2018 to 2020). The study in broad terms: Collaborator samples came from the United States, Italy and Spain and covered acute and convalescent phases of COVID-19. A freely available public database, intended as a resource for researchers studying the immune response to SARS-CoV-2, is where the repertoires were released. Samples were obtained from the ongoing ImmuneRACE study (first 160 participants) and from about 1,300 subjects provided by 6 global collaborators. Sample metadata almost always included a de-identified subject ID, COVID-19 status, age in years and sex. The dataset comprised deeply sampled blood TCRbeta repertoires from subjects exposed to, actively infected with, or recovered from COVID-19. HLA class I and class II types, where available, came from metadata supplied by the sample provider rather than from assay-based typing. The material from the prospective study consisted of cDNA or gDNA derived from T cells, B-cell-depleted T cells, or PBMCs. What the study reported, not specific to this receptor: The quantity of clinical and demographic metadata differed by source and by participant and was supplied without curation.

As regards this clone: Which antigen it targets is not known. Base quality data are lacking; no much larger clone is found one base away.

For this chain, trimming is 5 bases at the V end and 0 bases at the J end, and the number of junction bases without a gene match is 4. CDR1 and CDR2, per the germline V gene, are ENHRY and SYGVKD. The CDR3 sequence holds 15 residues, the cysteine and phenylalanine included. The CDR3 DNA has 45 bases and is translated from base 1. TCRbeta CDR3 regions were amplified from genomic DNA using the immunoSEQ Assay, a bias-controlled multiplex PCR. From the authors' description of their analysis: Nucleated cell counts per sample were estimated from amplification of reference gene primers within the assay. To quantify the absolute abundance of each unique TCRbeta CDR3 rearrangement, sequence reads were collapsed and filtered. For each sample, productive Simpson clonality was calculated as the square root of Simpson's diversity index across productive rearrangements. The table was pulled from immuneACCESS by TCRdb, which kept in-frame rearrangements only. Such tables lose some clones; where checked, under half of the loss comes from unresolved V genes, and the rest has no known cause. The DNA was the basis for D and trimming; V, J and clone size are from that table. The sample table shows hundreds of thousands of clones, and 70% to 90% are seen once. 3% of the sample rests with the top ten.

Whole blood was collected in K2EDTA tubes by collaborating institutions according to the institutions' own protocols. For TCRbeta analysis, collaborator samples were shipped as frozen whole blood, as isolated PBMCs, or as DNA extracted from either sample type. This TCR was recovered from a man between 18 and 29 years old with active or convalescent COVID-19. Source material: peripheral blood. The V and J genes are TRBV10-3 and TRBJ2-1, and 7 junction bases match TRBD1. Read as DNA, the sequence is TGTGCCATCAGTCGGACAGGTAGCTCCTACAATGAGCAGTTCTTC. The translation is CAISRTGSSYNEQFF.